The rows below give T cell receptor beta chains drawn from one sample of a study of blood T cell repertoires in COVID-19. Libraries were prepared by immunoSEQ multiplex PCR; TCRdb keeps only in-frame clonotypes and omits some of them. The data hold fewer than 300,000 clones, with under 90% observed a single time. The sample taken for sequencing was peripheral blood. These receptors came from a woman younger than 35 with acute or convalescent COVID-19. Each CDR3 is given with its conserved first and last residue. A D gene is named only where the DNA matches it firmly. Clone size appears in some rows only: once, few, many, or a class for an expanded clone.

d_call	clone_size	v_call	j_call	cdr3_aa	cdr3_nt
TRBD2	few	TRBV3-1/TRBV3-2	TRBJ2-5	CASILAGAAEETQYF	TGTGCCAGCATACTAGCGGGAGCGGCGGAAGAGACCCAGTACTTC
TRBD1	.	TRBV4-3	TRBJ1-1	CASSQGQGAHTEAFF	TGCGCCAGCAGCCAAGGACAGGGGGCTCACACTGAAGCTTTCTTT
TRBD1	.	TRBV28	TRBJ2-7	CASSPAGTGDRSGQYF	TGTGCCAGCAGCCCCGCCGGCACAGGGGATCGATCGGGACAGTACTTC
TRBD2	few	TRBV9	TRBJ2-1	CASSVAAIAGGPYNEQFF	TGTGCCAGCAGCGTAGCTGCAATAGCGGGAGGGCCCTACAATGAGCAGTTCTTC
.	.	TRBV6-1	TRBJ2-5	CASSEFIRAGPKQETQYF	TGTGCCAGCAGTGAGTTTATCAGGGCTGGACCTAAACAAGAGACCCAGTACTTC
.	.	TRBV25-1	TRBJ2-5	CASGEDYQETQYF	TGTGCCAGCGGCGAGGACTACCAAGAGACCCAGTACTTC
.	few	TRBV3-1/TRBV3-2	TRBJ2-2	CASSSQGWTGTGELFF	TGTGCCAGCAGCTCGCAGGGTTGGACGGGCACCGGGGAGCTGTTTTTT
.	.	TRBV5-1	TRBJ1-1	CASSLDRRYTEAFF	TGCGCCAGCAGCTTGGACCGGAGGTACACTGAAGCTTTCTTT
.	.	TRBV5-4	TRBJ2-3	CASSLDKGRSVGDTQYF	TGTGCCAGCAGCTTGGATAAGGGGCGATCTGTGGGAGATACGCAGTATTTT
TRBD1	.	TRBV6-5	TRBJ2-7	CASRTGQGLYEQYF	TGTGCCAGCAGGACCGGACAGGGACTCTACGAGCAGTACTTC
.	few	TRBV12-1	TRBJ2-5	CASSSKQILTSGTETQYF	TGTGCCAGCAGCTCAAAACAGATATTAACTAGCGGGACCGAGACCCAGTACTTC
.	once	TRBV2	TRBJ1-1	CASSSTGRDTEAFF	TGTGCCAGCAGTTCGACAGGCAGGGACACTGAAGCTTTCTTT
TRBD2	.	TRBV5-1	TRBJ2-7	CASSTLAGSSYEQYF	TGCGCCAGCAGCACCTTAGCGGGGAGCTCCTACGAGCAGTACTTC
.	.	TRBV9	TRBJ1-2	CASSVWAREAGGYTF	TGTGCCAGCAGCGTATGGGCCAGGGAGGCGGGTGGCTACACCTTC
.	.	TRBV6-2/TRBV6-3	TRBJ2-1	CASSYGRGEQFF	TGTGCCAGCAGTTACGGTAGGGGGGAGCAGTTCTTC
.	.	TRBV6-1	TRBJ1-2	CASSEAGVQGKKVGYTF	TGTGCCAGCAGTGAAGCAGGCGTCCAGGGTAAAAAAGTAGGCTACACCTTC
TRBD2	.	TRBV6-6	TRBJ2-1	CASSWTSDNNEQFF	TGTGCCAGCAGCTGGACTAGCGACAACAATGAGCAGTTCTTC
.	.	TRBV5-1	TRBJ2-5	CASSLGLLQETQYF	TGCGCCAGCAGCTTGGGACTGCTCCAAGAGACCCAGTACTTC
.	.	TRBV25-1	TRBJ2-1	CASSDSRVPYNEQFF	TGTGCCAGCAGTGATTCGCGGGTCCCCTACAATGAGCAGTTCTTC
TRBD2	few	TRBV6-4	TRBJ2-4	CASRDRGLTSGRASAKNIQYF	TGTGCCAGCAGGGACAGGGGATTAACTAGCGGGAGGGCCTCAGCCAAAAACATTCAGTACTTC
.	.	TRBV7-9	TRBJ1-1	CASSSVQGSRPPEAFF	TGTGCCAGCAGCTCCGTACAGGGATCTCGGCCCCCTGAAGCTTTCTTT
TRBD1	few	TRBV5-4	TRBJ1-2	CASSSDRDFGYTF	TGTGCCAGCAGCTCGGACAGGGATTTTGGCTACACCTTC
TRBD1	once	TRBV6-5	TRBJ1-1	CASSHTTGVGAAFF	TGTGCCAGCAGTCACACTACAGGGGTGGGCGCAGCTTTCTTT
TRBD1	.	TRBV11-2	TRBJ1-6	CASSPGQGVNSPLHF	TGTGCCAGCAGCCCGGGACAGGGGGTGAATTCACCCCTCCACTTT
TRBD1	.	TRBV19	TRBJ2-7	CASSWGQGYEQYF	TGTGCCAGTAGTTGGGGACAGGGCTACGAGCAGTACTTC
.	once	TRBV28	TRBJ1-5	CASSLWQGTSNQPQHF	TGTGCCAGCAGTTTATGGCAGGGGACCAGCAATCAGCCCCAGCATTTT
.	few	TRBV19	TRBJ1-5	CASSIGALNQPQHF	TGTGCCAGTAGTATAGGGGCCCTTAATCAGCCCCAGCATTTT
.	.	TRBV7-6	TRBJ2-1	CASSLALDYWSYNEQFF	TGTGCCAGCAGCTTAGCACTGGACTACTGGTCCTACAATGAGCAGTTCTTC
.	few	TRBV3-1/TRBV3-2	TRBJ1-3	CASTGYGNTIYF	TGTGCCAGCACAGGGTATGGAAACACCATATATTTT
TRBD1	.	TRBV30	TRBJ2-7	CAWSGQGAYEQYF	TGTGCCTGGTCGGGACAGGGGGCCTACGAGCAGTACTTC
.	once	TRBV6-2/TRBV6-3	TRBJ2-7	CASSPGTYPYEQYF	TGTGCCAGCAGCCCCGGGACTTACCCCTACGAGCAGTACTTC
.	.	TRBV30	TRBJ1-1	CAWRLVLEDTEAFF	TGTGCCTGGAGGTTGGTGTTGGAGGATACTGAAGCTTTCTTT
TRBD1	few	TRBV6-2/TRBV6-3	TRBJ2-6	CASSRQGLSGANVLTF	TGTGCCAGCAGTCGACAGGGCCTCTCTGGGGCCAACGTCCTGACTTTC
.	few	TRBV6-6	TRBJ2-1	CASSPFILAGNNEQFF	TGTGCCAGCAGTCCGTTCATTCTGGCGGGGAACAATGAGCAGTTCTTC
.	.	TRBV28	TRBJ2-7	CASSLLGGEQYF	TGTGCCAGCAGTTTATTGGGGGGCGAGCAGTACTTC
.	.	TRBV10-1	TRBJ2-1	CASSDPSGPYNEQFF	TGCGCCAGCAGTGATCCCAGCGGGCCCTACAATGAGCAGTTCTTC
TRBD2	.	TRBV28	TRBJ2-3	CASSSEHSGRDTDTQYF	TGTGCCAGCAGTTCCGAACATAGCGGGAGAGACACAGATACGCAGTATTTT
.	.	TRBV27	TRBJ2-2	CASSRNFEAGELFF	TGTGCCAGCAGCCGCAACTTTGAGGCCGGGGAGCTGTTTTTT
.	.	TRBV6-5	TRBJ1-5	CASSPRDIHQPQHF	TGTGCCAGCAGCCCAAGGGACATTCATCAGCCCCAGCATTTT
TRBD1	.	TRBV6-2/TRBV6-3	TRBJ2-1	CASSRAGTGVLNEQFF	TGTGCCAGCAGCCGTGCCGGGACAGGGGTATTGAATGAGCAGTTCTTC
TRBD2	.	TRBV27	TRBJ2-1	CASSLPSGRDNEQFF	TGTGCCAGCAGTTTACCTAGCGGGAGGGACAATGAGCAGTTCTTC
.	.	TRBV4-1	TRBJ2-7	CASSQEGVTLTSAYEQYF	TGCGCCAGCAGCCAGGAAGGAGTCACCCTAACCTCGGCCTACGAGCAGTACTTC
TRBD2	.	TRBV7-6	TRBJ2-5	CASSLASSGVSETQYF	TGTGCCAGCAGCTTAGCGTCTAGCGGGGTCTCAGAGACCCAGTACTTC
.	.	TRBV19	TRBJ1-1	CASRNRQALNTEAFF	TGTGCCAGTAGAAACCGACAGGCGCTGAACACTGAAGCTTTCTTT
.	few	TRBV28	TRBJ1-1	CASRRVPTEAFF	TGTGCCAGCAGGAGAGTACCCACTGAAGCTTTCTTT
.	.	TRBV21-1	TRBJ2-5	CASSKGAVPGRVETQYF	TGTGCCAGCAGCAAAGGGGCTGTCCCCGGCAGGGTGGAGACCCAGTACTTC
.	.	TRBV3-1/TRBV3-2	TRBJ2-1	CASSQDWRVYSYNEQFF	TGTGCCAGCAGCCAAGATTGGCGGGTCTACTCCTACAATGAGCAGTTCTTC
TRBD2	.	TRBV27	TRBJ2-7	CASSTLAGVSYEQYF	TGTGCCAGCAGTACCTTAGCGGGAGTGTCCTACGAGCAGTACTTC
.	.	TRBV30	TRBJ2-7	CAWSPQGGEQYF	TGTGCCTGGAGTCCCCAGGGAGGCGAGCAGTACTTC
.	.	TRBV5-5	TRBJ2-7	CASSSFTDKYEQYF	TGTGCCAGCAGCTCGTTTACGGACAAATACGAGCAGTACTTC
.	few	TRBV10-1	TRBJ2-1	CASSVAGVSSYNEQFF	TGCGCCAGCAGTGTAGCAGGGGTGAGCTCCTACAATGAGCAGTTCTTC
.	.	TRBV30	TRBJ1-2	CALSSGGYTF	TGTGCCTTAAGTTCCGGGGGCTACACCTTC
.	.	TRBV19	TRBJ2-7	CASSIGAEYTYEQYF	TGTGCCAGTAGTATAGGGGCAGAATACACCTACGAGCAGTACTTC
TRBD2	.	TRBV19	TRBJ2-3	CASTLAGRTDTQYF	TGTGCCAGTACCCTAGCGGGCCGCACAGATACGCAGTATTTT
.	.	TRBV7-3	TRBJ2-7	CASSPTAVSYEQYF	TGTGCCAGCAGCCCGACTGCGGTCTCCTACGAGCAGTACTTC